This TCR beta chain appears in the sequencing data of a study of OX40 agonist ivuxolimab in advanced cancers. Study-wide background: Three patients, one with hepatocellular carcinoma and two with cutaneous melanoma, achieved partial responses.

Systemic immunosuppression or a history of autoimmune disease excluded patients. The J segment lost 3 bases and the V segment lost 1 base, leaving 23 bases of the junction unmatched. The CDR3 covers 21 residues. CDR1 LGHNA and CDR2 YSLEER come from the germline V gene. Measured with immunoSEQ multiplex PCR; TCRdb has only the in-frame clones, and not every one. This sample yields 95,000 to 150,000 clones, of which roughly 93% are seen a single time; roughly 0.15% belongs to the top ten. The gene calls are TRBV4-3 and TRBJ2-7, with 8 positions matching TRBD2. This TCR was sampled from an adult with an advanced solid tumor such as melanoma, head and neck, liver or kidney cancer. Sample: CD4+ or CD8+ T cells sorted from blood, taken in a trial of the OX40 agonist ivuxolimab. The CDR3 loop reads CASSQGVVQREYRRPYYEQYF. CDR3 DNA sequence: TGCGCCAGCAGCCAAGGTGTGGTACAGCGGGAGTACCGAAGGCCCTACTACGAGCAGTACTTC.